This entry lists 7 T cell receptor beta chains sequenced from one sample in a study of PD-1 blockade in classical Hodgkin lymphoma. Time point of the sample: cycle 4 day 1 (C4D1), after 6 weeks of nivolumab. Brentuximab vedotin exposure varied, and every patient relapsed after autologous stem cell transplantation. By magnetic negative selection, CD8+ T cells were isolated from the thawed PBMCs. Profiled with immunoSEQ multiplex PCR; TCRdb holds only in-frame clones, not every one. The data show about 9,800 clones, with approximately 69% seen just once and 10% to 13% held by the top ten. Material: CD8+ T cells from blood, obtained before the fourth cycle of nivolumab. The receptors were gathered from a human donor with classical Hodgkin lymphoma.

V is TRBV30 and J is TRBJ2-2; 12 nucleotides line up with TRBD2. The germline V gene encodes CDR1 GTSNPN and CDR2 SVGIG (reference sequence). The V and J ends lost 0 bases and 0 bases, in that order; junction bases with no gene match: 5. The CDR3 runs to 18 residues. CDR3: CAWSVSLAGGPNTGELFF. DNA of the CDR3: TGTGCCTGGAGTGTATCACTAGCGGGAGGACCGAACACCGGGGAGCTGTTTTTT. Based on the CDR3 plus reference TRBV30 and TRBJ2-2, the full variable domain is SQTIHQWPATLVQPVGSPLSLECTVEGTSNPNLYWYRQAAGRGLQLLFYSVGIGQISSEVPQNLSASRPQDRQFILSSKKLLLSDSGFYLCAWSVSLAGGPNTGELFFGEGSRLTVL.

The chain joins TRBV9 to TRBJ1-2; 8 bases align to TRBD1. Losses at the gene ends were 2 bases for V and 4 bases for J; bases not matched to a gene: 4. Germline V gives CDR1 SGDLS, CDR2 YYNGEE. The CDR3 loop spans 14 amino acids. The CDR3 sequence: CASSVSGGFYGYTF. Here the CDR3 DNA reads TGTGCCAGCAGCGTCTCAGGGGGCTTCTATGGCTACACCTTC.

The rearrangement uses TRBV15 and TRBJ1-4, with a weak D call TRBD1 (5 bases). V was shortened by 3 bases and J by 0 bases, with 8 bases between the two germline ends. Germline V gene lookup returns CDR1 LNHNV and CDR2 YYDKDF (reference sequence). This CDR3 region has 15 residues. The CDR3 DNA is TGTGCCACCAGCAGGGAACAGGCAACTAATGAAAAACTGTTTTTT. This translates into CATSREQATNEKLFF.

The V call is TRBV19, the J call TRBJ1-4; D is ambiguous. Germline CDR1 is LNHDA and CDR2 is SQIVND (reference sequence). V was cut by 0 bases and J by 8 bases, with 16 bases left in between. The CDR3 contains 16 residues. The DNA of the CDR3 is TGTGCCAGTAGTATAGAGGTAGCCACCGAAAGGGAAAAACTGTTTTTT. Residues: CASSIEVATEREKLFF. Together with reference TRBV19 and TRBJ1-4, the CDR3 gives the full variable domain: DGGITQSPKYLFRKEGQNVTLSCEQNLNHDAMYWYRQDPGQGLRLIYYSQIVNDFQKGDIAEGYSVSREKKESFPLTVTSAQKNPTAFYLCASSIEVATEREKLFFGSGTQLSVL.

The CDR3 is CTSSQSIELKPGPCTDTQYF. CDR3 nucleotide sequence: TGCACCAGCAGCCAATCGATCGAGCTCAAACCGGGACCCTGCACAGATACGCAGTATTTT. The chain carries TRBV1 and TRBJ2-3. TRBV1 is listed as a pseudogene. The CDR3 sequence is 20 residues long.

The rearrangement links TRBV28 to TRBJ2-5; possibly TRBD2 for D (5 bases). The CDR3 covers 15 residues. The germline gives CDR1 MDHEN, CDR2 SYDVKM. Trimming shortened V by 2 bases and J by 5 bases, and 15 bases separated the two germline ends. The CDR3, as DNA: TGTGCCAGCAGTTTAATAGGCGAGGGTTGGGAGACCCAGTACTTC. This sequence encodes CASSLIGEGWETQYF.

The rearrangement links TRBV19 to TRBJ1-1; D not certain. The CDR3 is 14 residues long. V dropped 5 bases and J dropped 0 bases, with 10 bases sitting between them. Germline lookup yields CDR1 LNHDA and CDR2 SQIVND (reference sequence). Written as DNA, the CDR3 is TGTGCCAGTAGTCACCGGACCTTGAACACTGAAGCTTTCTTT. Amino acid sequence: CASSHRTLNTEAFF.